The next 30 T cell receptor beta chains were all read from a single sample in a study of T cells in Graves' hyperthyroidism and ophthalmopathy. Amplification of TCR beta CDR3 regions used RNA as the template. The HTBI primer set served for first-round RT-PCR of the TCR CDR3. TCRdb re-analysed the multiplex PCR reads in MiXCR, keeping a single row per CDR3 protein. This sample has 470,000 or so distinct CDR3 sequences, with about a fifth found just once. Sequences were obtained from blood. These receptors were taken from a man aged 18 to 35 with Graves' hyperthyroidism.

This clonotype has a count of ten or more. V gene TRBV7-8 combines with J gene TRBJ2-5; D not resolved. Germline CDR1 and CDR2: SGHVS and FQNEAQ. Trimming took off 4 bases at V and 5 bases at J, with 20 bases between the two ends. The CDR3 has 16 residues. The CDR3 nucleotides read TGTGCCAGCAGCTCTAGTTCGCTAACCCTTTCGGAGACCCAGTACTTC. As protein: CASSSSSLTLSETQYF.

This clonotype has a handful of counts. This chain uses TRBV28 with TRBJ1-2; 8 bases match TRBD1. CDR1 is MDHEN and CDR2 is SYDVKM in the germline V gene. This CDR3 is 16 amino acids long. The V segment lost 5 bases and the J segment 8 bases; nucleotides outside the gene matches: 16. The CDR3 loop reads CASSTIRTGPLRGYTF. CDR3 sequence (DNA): TGTGCCAGCAGTACCATCCGGACAGGGCCCCTTCGGGGCTACACCTTC.

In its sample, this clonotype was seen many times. The CDR3 DNA reads TGTGCCAGCAGTCCTCTCTTTGGCAGTCAAGAGACCCAGTACTTC. Amino acids: CASSPLFGSQETQYF. The chain uses TRBV2 and TRBJ2-5; D gene unclear. Germline V lookup: CDR1 SNHLY, CDR2 FYNNEI. Trimming stripped 5 bases from V and 2 bases from J, with 15 bases between. This CDR3 has 15 amino acids.

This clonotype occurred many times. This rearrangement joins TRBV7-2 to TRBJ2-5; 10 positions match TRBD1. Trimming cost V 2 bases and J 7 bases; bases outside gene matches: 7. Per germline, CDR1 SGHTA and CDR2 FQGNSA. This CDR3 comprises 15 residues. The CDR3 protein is CASSLKGQGDATQYF. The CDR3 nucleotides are TGTGCCAGCAGCTTAAAAGGACAGGGGGACGCGACCCAGTACTTC.

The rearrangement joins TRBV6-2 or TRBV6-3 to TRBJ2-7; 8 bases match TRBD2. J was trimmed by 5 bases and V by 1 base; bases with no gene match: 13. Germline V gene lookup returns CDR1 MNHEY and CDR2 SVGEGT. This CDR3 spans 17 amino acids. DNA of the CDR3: TGTGCCAGCAGTTACTTGACTAGCGCAAGTCTGGGGAACGAGCAGTACTTC. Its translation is CASSYLTSASLGNEQYF.

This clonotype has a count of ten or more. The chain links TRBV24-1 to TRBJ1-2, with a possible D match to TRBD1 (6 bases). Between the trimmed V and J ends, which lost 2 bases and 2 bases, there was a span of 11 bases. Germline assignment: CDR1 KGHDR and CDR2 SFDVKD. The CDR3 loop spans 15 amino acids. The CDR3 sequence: CATSDSDSWNYGYTF. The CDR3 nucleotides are TGTGCCACCAGTGATTCGGACAGTTGGAACTATGGCTACACCTTC.

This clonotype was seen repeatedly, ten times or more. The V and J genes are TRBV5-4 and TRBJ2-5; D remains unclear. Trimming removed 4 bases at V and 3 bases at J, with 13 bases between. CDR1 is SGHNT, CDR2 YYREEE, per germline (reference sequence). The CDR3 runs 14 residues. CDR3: CASSLTRQEETQYF. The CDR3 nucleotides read TGTGCCAGCAGCCTGACGCGGCAGGAAGAGACCCAGTACTTC. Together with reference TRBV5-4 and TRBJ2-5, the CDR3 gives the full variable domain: ETGVTQSPTHLIKTRGQQVTLRCSSQSGHNTVSWYQQALGQGPQFIFQYYREEENGRGNFPPRFSGLQFPNYSSELNVNALELDDSALYLCASSLTRQEETQYFGPGTRLLVL.

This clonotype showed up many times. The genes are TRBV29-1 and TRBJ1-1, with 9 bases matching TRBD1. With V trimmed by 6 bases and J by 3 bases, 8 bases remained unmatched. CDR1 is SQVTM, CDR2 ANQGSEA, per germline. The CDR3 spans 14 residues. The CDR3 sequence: CSVDPGQGYTEAFF. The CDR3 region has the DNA TGCAGCGTCGACCCGGGACAGGGATACACTGAAGCTTTCTTT. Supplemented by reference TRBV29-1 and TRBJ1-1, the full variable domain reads SAVISQKPSRDICQRGTSLTIQCQVDSQVTMMFWYRQQPGQSLTLIATANQGSEATYESGFVIDKFPISRPNLTFSTLTVSNMSPEDSSIYLCSVDPGQGYTEAFFGQGTRLTVV.

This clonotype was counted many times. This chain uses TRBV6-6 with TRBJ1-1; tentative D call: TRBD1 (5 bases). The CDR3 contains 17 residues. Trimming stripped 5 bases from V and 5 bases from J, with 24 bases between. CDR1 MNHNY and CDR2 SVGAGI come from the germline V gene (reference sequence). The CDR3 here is CASSMAGGVYSGTEAFF. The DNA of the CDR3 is TGTGCCAGCAGTATGGCGGGAGGGGTCTATTCTGGAACTGAAGCTTTCTTT.

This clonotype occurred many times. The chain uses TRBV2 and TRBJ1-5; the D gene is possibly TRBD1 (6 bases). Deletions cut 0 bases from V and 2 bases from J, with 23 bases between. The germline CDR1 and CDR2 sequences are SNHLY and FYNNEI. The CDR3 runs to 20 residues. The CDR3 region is CASSEAPPGTWGIGNQPQHF. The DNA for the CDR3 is TGTGCCAGCAGTGAAGCCCCCCCCGGGACATGGGGTATCGGCAATCAGCCCCAGCATTTT.

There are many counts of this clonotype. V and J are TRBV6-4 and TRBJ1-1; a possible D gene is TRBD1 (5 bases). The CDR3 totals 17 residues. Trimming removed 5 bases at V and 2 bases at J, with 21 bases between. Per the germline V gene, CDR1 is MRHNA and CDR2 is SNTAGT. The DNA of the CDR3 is TGTGCCAGCAGTCCCCCCGGACACTATTTAACAAACACTGAAGCTTTCTTT. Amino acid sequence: CASSPPGHYLTNTEAFF.

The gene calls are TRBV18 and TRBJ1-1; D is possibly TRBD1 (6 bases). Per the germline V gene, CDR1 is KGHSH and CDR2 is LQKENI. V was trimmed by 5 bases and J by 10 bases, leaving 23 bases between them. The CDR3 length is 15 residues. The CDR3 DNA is TGTGCCAGCTCATCTCAGCCAGGGGACGATGATACAGCTTTCTTT. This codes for CASSSQPGDDDTAFF.

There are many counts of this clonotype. The CDR3 sequence: CASRNTAGDTEAFF. The CDR3 DNA sequence: TGTGCCAGCAGGAACACAGCGGGGGACACTGAAGCTTTCTTT. This chain joins TRBV6-4 and TRBJ1-1; D is possibly TRBD1 (5 bases). Germline values: CDR1 MRHNA, CDR2 SNTAGT. This CDR3 has 14 residues. Deletions cut 6 bases from V and 3 bases from J, with 14 bases between.

CDR3 sequence: CASSERGGQSPLHF. CDR3 in DNA: TGTGCCAGCAGTGAACGGGGGGGACAATCACCCCTCCACTTT. J is TRBJ1-6 and V is TRBV6-1; D may be TRBD1 (6 bases). Germline V gene sequence: CDR1 MNHNS, CDR2 SASEGT. This CDR3 has 14 residues. V lost 2 bases, J lost 10 bases, and 12 bases lay in between.

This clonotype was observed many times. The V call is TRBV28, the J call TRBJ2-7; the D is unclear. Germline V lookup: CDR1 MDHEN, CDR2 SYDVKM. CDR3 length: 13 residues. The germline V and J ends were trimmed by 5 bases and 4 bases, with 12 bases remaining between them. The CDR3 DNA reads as TGTGCCAGCAGTCGTCGGGCCTTTTACGAGCAGTACTTC. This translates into CASSRRAFYEQYF.

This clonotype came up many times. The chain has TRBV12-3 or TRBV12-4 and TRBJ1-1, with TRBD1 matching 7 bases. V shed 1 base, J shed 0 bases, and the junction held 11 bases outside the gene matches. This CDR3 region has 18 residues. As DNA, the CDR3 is TGTGCCAGCAGTTTAGATTCCCTGGGACAGTCCATGAACACTGAAGCTTTCTTT. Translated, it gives CASSLDSLGQSMNTEAFF.

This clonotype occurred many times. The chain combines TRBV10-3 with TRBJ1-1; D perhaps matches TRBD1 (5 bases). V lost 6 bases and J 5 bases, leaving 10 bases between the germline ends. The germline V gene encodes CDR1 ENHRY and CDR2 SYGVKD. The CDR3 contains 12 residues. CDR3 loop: CAIRSGLTEAFF. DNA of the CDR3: TGTGCCATCAGGTCAGGGTTGACTGAAGCTTTCTTT.

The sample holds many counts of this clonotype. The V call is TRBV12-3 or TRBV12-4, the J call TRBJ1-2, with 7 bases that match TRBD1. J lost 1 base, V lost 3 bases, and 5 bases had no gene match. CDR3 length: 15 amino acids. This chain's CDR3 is CASSFGQDRNYGYTF. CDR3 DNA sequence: TGTGCCAGCAGTTTCGGACAGGACCGTAACTATGGCTACACCTTC.

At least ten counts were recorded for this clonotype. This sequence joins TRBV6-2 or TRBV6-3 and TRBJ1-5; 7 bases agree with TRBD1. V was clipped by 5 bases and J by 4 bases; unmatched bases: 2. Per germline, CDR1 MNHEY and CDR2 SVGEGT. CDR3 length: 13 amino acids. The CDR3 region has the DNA TGTGCCAGCAGTACCAGGGGGAATCAGCCCCAGCATTTT. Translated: CASSTRGNQPQHF.

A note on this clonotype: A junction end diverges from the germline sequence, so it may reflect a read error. In nucleotides, the CDR3 is TGTGCCAGCACCAAAGGGGGGGTCCCGAACACTGATGCTTTCTTT. It codes for CASTKGGVPNTDAFF. The V and J genes are TRBV6-1 and TRBJ1-1; D may be TRBD1 (6 bases). Germline values: CDR1 MNHNS, CDR2 SASEGT. This CDR3 spans 15 amino acids.

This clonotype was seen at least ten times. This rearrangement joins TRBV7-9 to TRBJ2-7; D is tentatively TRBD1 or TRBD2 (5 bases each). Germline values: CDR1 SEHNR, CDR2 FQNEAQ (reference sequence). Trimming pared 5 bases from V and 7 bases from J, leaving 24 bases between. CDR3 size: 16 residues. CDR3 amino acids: CASSLEVGVGAEEQYF. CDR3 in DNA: TGTGCCAGCAGCCTTGAGGTCGGGGTTGGGGCTGAAGAGCAGTACTTC.

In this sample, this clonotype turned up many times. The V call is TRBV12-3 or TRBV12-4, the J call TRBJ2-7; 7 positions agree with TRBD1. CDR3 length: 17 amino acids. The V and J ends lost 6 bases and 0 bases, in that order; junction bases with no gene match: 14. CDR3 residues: CASSLLLGGLVSYEQYF. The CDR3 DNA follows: TGTGCCAGCAGCCTTCTCTTAGGGGGCCTCGTCTCCTACGAGCAGTACTTC.

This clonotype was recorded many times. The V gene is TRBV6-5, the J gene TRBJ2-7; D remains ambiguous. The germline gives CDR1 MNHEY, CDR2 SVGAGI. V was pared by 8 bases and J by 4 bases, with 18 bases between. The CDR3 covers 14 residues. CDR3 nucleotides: TGTGCCAGCTCCTCAGGATTAATCTCTTACGAGCAGTACTTC. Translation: CASSSGLISYEQYF.

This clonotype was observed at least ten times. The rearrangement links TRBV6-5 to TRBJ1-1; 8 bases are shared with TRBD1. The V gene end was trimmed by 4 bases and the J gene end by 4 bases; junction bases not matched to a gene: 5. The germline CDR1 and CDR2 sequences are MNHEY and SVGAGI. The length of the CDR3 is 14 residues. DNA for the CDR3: TGTGCCAGCAGTTCCCGGGACAGGATCACTGAAGCTTTCTTT. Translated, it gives CASSSRDRITEAFF.

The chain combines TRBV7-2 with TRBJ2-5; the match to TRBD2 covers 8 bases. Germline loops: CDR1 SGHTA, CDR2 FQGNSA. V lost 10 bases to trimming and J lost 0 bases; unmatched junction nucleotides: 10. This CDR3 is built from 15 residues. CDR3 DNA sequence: TGTGCCACGGGAGGCGGGGGGCCTTACCAAGAGACCCAGTACTTC. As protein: CATGGGGPYQETQYF.

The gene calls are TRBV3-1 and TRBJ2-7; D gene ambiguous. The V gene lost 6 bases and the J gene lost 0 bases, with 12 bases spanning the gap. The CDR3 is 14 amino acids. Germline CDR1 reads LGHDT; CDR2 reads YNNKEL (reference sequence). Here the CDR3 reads CASSRSASSYEQYF. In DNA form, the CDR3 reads TGTGCCAGCAGTCGCTCAGCGAGCTCCTACGAGCAGTACTTC.

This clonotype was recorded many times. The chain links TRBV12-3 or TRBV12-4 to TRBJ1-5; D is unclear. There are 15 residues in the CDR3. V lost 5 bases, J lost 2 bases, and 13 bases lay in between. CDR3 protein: CASSRSGVGNQPQHF. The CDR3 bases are TGTGCCAGCAGTCGGAGCGGGGTAGGCAATCAGCCCCAGCATTTT.

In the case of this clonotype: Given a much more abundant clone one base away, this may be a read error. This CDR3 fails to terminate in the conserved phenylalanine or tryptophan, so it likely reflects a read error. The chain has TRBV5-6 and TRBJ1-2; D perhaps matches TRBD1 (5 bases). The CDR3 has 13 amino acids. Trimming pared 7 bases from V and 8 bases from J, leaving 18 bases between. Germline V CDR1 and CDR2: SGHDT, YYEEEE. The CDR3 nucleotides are TGTGCCAGCGCCCCCGGGACGGCGAAAGGCTACACCTTG. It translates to CASAPGTAKGYTL.

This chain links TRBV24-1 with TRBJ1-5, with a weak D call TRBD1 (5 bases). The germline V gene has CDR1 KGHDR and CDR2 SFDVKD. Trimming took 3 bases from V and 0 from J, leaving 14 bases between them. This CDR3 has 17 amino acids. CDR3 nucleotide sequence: TGTGCCACCAGTGATCCATCGACAGAAGATAGCAATCAGCCCCAGCATTTT. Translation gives CATSDPSTEDSNQPQHF.

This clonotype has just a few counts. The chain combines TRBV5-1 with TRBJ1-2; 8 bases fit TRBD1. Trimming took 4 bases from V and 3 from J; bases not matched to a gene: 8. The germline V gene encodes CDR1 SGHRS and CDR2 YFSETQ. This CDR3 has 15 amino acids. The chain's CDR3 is CASSLQGQAHYGYTF. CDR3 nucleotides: TGCGCCAGCAGCCTCCAGGGACAGGCCCACTATGGCTACACCTTC.